Detailed here is one T cell receptor (beta chain). This sample was taken from a study of blood T cell repertoires in COVID-19. Study-level background: Sites across the United States, Italy and Spain contributed samples from acute and convalescent COVID-19. Sources were T cells, B-cell-depleted T cells, or PBMCs; the material itself was cDNA or gDNA.

This CDR3 comprises 14 residues. The V gene's germline CDR1 is SGHRS and CDR2 YFSETQ. The germline V and J ends were trimmed by 2 bases and 7 bases, with 15 bases remaining between them. In the authors' methods: By means of reference gene primer amplification, nucleated cell counts were estimated. The data were produced by immunoSEQ multiplex PCR, yet TCRdb's version contains in-frame clones alone and is incomplete. V, J and clone size are taken as reported in that table, and D and trimming were inferred from the DNA itself. The sample holds approximately 200,000 clones; approximately 87% are singletons and the top ten take roughly 2.4%.

What was sequenced was peripheral blood. The chain recombines TRBV5-1 with TRBJ2-5; D possibly corresponds to TRBD2 (6 bases). The sequence derives from a woman aged 45-60 years with acute or convalescent COVID-19. Here the CDR3 reads CASSFGTPEGTQYF. The CDR3 DNA reads TGCGCCAGCAGCTTCGGGACTCCCGAGGGGACCCAGTACTTC.